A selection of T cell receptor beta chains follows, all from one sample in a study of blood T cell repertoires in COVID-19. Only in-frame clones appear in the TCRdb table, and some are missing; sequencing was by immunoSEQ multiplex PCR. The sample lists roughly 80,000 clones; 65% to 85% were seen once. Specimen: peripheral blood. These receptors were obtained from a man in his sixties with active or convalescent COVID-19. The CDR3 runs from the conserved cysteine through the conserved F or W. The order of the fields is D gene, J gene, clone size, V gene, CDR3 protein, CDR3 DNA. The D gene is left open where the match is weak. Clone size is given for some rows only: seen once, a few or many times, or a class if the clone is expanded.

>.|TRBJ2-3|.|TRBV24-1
CATRAPGADTQYF
TGTGCCACCAGGGCGCCCGGGGCAGATACGCAGTATTTT
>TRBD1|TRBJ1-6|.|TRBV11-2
CASSLAFTGVDSPLHF
TGTGCCAGCAGCTTAGCCTTTACAGGGGTGGATTCACCCCTCCACTTT
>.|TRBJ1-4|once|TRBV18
CASSGQQGTANEKLFF
TGTGCCAGCTCAGGCCAGCAGGGAACGGCTAATGAAAAACTGTTTTTT
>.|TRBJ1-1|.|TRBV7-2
CASRLGGGTEAFF
TGTGCCAGCAGATTGGGGGGGGGAACTGAAGCTTTCTTT
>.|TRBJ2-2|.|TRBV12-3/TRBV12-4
CASRFSGELFF
TGTGCCAGCAGGTTTAGCGGGGAGCTGTTTTTT
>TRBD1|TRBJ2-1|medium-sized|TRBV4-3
CASSQGEGQGYNEQFF
TGCGCCAGCAGCCAAGGGGAGGGACAGGGATACAATGAGCAGTTCTTC
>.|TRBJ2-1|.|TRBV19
CASGGLALGQFF
TGTGCCAGTGGGGGACTTGCTTTAGGGCAGTTCTTC
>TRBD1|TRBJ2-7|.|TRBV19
CASSRTGGPNYEQYF
TGTGCCAGTAGTAGGACAGGGGGTCCCAACTACGAGCAGTACTTC
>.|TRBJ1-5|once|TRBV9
CASSEGGQNYQPQHF
TGTGCCAGCAGCGAGGGGGGGCAGAACTATCAGCCCCAGCATTTT
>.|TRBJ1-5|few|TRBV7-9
CASSGQSNQPQHF
TGTGCCAGCAGCGGACAGTCCAATCAGCCCCAGCATTTT
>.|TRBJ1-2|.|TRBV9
CASSVAEQGSYGYTF
TGTGCCAGCAGCGTAGCGGAGCAGGGGTCCTATGGCTACACCTTC
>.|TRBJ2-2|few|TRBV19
CASSIFTVGELFF
TGTGCCAGTAGTATCTTCACGGTCGGGGAGCTGTTTTTT
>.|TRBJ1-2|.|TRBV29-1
CSVVRTDYGYTF
TGCAGCGTTGTGCGGACAGACTATGGCTACACCTTC
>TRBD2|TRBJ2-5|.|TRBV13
CASNRLAGGSTQETQYF
TGTGCCAGCAATAGACTAGCGGGGGGATCCACCCAAGAGACCCAGTACTTC
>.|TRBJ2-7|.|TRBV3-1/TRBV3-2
CASSPDGRLGNYEQYF
TGTGCCAGCAGCCCTGATGGGAGGCTCGGTAACTACGAGCAGTACTTC
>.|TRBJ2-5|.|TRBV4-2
CASSQDMVGGQETQYF
TGTGCCAGCAGCCAAGATATGGTGGGGGGCCAAGAGACCCAGTACTTC
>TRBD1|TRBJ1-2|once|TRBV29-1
CSVARGTYGYTF
TGCAGCGTTGCCAGGGGGACCTATGGCTACACCTTC
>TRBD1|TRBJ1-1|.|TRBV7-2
CASSQAGGFTEAFF
TGTGCCAGCAGCCAGGCAGGGGGGTTCACTGAAGCTTTCTTT
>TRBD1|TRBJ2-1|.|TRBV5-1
CASSLTPSDRDEQFF
TGCGCCAGCAGCTTGACCCCGAGTGACAGGGATGAGCAGTTCTTC
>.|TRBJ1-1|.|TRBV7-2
CASSLALGGTEAFF
TGTGCCAGCAGCTTAGCCTTGGGAGGGACTGAAGCTTTCTTT
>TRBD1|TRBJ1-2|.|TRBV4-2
CASSQVGQVDGYTF
TGTGCCAGCAGCCAAGTGGGACAGGTCGATGGCTACACCTTC
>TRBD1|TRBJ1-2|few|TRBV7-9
CASSLMGTAYGYTF
TGTGCCAGCAGCTTAATGGGGACAGCTTATGGCTACACCTTC
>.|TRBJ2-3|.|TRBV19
CASSIMGGDTQYF
TGTGCCAGTAGTATAATGGGGGGTGATACGCAGTATTTT
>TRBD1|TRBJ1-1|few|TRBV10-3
CAITGTGNTEAFF
TGTGCCATCACCGGGACAGGGAACACTGAAGCTTTCTTT
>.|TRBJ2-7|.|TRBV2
CASTWTAYEQYF
TGTGCCAGCACTTGGACAGCCTACGAGCAGTACTTC
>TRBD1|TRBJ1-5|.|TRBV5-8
CASSTRTGGLYQPQHF
TGTGCCAGCAGCACTAGGACAGGCGGATTGTATCAGCCCCAGCATTTT
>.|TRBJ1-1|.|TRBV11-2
CASSPRPEKAFF
TGTGCCAGCAGCCCCCGCCCGGAGAAAGCTTTCTTT
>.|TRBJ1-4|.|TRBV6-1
CASSEDGVPGVKLFF
TGTGCCAGCAGTGAAGACGGGGTCCCTGGAGTAAAACTGTTTTTT
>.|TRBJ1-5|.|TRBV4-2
CASSQGSSRDSNQPQHF
TGTGCCAGCAGCCAAGGGTCTTCACGGGATAGCAATCAGCCCCAGCATTTT
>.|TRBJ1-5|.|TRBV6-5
CASTRVNQPQHF
TGTGCCAGCACCAGGGTTAATCAGCCCCAGCATTTT
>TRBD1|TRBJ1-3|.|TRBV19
CASSTVTGVSGNTIYF
TGTGCCAGTAGTACAGTAACAGGGGTATCTGGAAACACCATATATTTT
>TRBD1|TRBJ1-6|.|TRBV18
CASSPNDRGSLGSPLHF
TGTGCCAGCTCACCAAACGACAGGGGAAGTTTGGGTTCACCCCTCCACTTT
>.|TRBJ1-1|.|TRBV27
CASSLFRNTEAFF
TGTGCCAGCAGTTTGTTTAGAAACACTGAAGCTTTCTTT
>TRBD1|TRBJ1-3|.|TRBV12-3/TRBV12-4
CASASGGRNTIYF
TGTGCCAGCGCCTCAGGGGGTCGAAACACCATATATTTT
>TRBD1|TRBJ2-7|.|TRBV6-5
CASSDPDRGAYEQYF
TGTGCCAGCAGCGACCCTGACAGGGGCGCCTACGAGCAGTACTTC
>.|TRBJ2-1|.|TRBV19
CASSGTPALLNEQFF
TGTGCCAGTAGTGGGACTCCAGCATTATTAAATGAGCAGTTCTTC
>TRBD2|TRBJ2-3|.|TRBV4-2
CASSQDFKASGGYTDTQYF
TGTGCCAGCAGCCAAGATTTTAAGGCTAGCGGGGGTTACACAGATACGCAGTATTTT